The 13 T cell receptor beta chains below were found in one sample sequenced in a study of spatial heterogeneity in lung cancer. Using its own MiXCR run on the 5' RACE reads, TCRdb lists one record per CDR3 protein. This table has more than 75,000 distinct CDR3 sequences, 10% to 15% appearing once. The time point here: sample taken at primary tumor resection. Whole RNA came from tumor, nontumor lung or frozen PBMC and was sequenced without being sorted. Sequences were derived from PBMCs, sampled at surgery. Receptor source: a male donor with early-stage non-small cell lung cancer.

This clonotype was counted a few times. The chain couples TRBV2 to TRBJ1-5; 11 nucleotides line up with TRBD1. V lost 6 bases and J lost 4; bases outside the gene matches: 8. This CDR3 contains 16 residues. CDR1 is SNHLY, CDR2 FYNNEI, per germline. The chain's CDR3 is CASSPGTGGINQPQHF. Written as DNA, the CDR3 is TGTGCCAGCAGCCCCGGGACAGGGGGGATTAATCAGCCCCAGCATTTT.

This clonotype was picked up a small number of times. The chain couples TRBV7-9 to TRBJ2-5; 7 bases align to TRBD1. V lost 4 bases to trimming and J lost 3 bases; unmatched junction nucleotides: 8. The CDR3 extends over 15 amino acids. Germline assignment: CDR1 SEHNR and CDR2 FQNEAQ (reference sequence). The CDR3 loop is CASSSPLTGEETQYF. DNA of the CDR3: TGTGCCAGCAGCTCGCCTCTAACAGGGGAAGAGACCCAGTACTTC. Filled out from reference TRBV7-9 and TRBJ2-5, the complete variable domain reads DTGVSQNPRHKITKRGQNVTFRCDPISEHNRLYWYRQTLGQGPEFLTYFQNEAQLEKSRLLSDRFSAERPKGSFSTLEIQRTEQGDSAMYLCASSSPLTGEETQYFGPGTRLLVL.

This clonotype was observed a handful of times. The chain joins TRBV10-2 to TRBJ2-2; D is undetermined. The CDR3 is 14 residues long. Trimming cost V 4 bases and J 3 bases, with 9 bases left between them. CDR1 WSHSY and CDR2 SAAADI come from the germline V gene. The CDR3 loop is CASSGLLDTGELFF. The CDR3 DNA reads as TGCGCCAGCAGTGGATTATTGGACACCGGGGAGCTGTTTTTT.

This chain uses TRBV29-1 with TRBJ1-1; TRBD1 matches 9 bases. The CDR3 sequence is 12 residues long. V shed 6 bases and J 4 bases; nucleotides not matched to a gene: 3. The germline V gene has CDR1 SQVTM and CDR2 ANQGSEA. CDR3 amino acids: CSVKTGGTEAFF. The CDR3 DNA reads TGCAGCGTGAAGACAGGGGGCACTGAAGCTTTCTTT.

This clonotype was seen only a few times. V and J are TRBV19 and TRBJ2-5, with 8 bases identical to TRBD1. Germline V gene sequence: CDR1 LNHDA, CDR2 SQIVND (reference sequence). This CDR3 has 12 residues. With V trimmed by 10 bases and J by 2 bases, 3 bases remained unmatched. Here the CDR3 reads CATRQGQETQYF. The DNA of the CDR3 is TGTGCCACCAGACAGGGGCAAGAGACCCAGTACTTC.

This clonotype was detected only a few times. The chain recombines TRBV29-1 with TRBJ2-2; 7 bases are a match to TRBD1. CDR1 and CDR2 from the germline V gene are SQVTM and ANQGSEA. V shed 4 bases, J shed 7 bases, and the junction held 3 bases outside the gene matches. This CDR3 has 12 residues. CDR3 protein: CSVVGTVGELFF. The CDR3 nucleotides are TGCAGCGTTGTGGGGACAGTCGGGGAGCTGTTTTTT.

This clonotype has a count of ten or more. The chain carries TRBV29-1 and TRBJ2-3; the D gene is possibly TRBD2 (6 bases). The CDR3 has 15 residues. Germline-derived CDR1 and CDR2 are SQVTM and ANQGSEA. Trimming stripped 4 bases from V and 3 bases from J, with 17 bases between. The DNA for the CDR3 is TGCAGCGTTGCGTCGGTAGCGGAAGCGACAGATACGCAGTATTTT. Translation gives CSVASVAEATDTQYF.

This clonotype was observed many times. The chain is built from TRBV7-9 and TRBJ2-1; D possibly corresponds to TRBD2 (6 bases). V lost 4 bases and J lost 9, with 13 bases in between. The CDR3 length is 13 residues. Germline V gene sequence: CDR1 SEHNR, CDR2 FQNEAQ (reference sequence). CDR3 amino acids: CASSWEVFPEQFF. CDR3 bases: TGTGCCAGCAGCTGGGAGGTCTTTCCTGAGCAGTTCTTC. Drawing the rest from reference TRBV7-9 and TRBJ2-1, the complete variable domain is DTGVSQNPRHKITKRGQNVTFRCDPISEHNRLYWYRQTLGQGPEFLTYFQNEAQLEKSRLLSDRFSAERPKGSFSTLEIQRTEQGDSAMYLCASSWEVFPEQFFGPGTRLTVL.

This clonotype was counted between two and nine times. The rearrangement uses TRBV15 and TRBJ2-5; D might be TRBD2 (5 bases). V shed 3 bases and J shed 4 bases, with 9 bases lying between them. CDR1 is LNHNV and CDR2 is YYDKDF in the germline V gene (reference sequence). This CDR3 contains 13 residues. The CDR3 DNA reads TGTGCCACCAGCAGTCAAGAGGGAGAGACCCAGTACTTC. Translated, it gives CATSSQEGETQYF.

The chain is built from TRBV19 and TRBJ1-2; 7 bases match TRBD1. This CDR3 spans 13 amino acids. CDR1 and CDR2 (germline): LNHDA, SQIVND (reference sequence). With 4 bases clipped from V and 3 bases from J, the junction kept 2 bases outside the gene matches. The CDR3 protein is CASSNGQDYGYTF. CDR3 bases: TGTGCCAGTAGTAATGGACAGGACTATGGCTACACCTTC.

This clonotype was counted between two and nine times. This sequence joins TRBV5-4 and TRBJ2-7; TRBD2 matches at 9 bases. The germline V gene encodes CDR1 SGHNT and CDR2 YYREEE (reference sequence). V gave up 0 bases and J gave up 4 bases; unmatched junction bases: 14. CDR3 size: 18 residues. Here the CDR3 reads CASSLGGLAGLRNYEQYF. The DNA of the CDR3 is TGTGCCAGCAGCTTGGGGGGCCTAGCGGGGCTCAGAAATTACGAGCAGTACTTC.

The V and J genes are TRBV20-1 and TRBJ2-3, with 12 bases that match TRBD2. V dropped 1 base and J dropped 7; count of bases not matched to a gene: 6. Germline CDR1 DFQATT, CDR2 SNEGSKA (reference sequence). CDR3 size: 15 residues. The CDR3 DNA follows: TGCAGTGCTAGAGGCCGACTAGCGGGGGAGCATACGCAGTATTTT. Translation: CSARGRLAGEHTQYF.

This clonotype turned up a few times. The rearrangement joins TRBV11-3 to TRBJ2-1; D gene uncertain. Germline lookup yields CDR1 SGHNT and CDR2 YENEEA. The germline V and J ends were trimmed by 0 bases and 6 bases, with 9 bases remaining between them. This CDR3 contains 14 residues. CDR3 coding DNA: TGTGCCAGCAGCTTAGATCAAACTGCCAATGAGCAGTTCTTC. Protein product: CASSLDQTANEQFF.